The rows below give T cell receptor beta chains drawn from one sample of a study of cytomegalovirus exposure and HLA in healthy donors. Clones were sequenced by immunoSEQ multiplex PCR, and TCRdb holds only the in-frame ones, with some missing. The table lists fewer than 95,000 clones, over 75% of them singletons. The sample consisted of PBMCs. All receptors come from a man aged 18 to 30 in good health and CMV-seronegative. Both conserved end residues are part of each CDR3. D genes are given only for firm matches. A clone size is listed for some rows: how often the clone was seen (once, few, many), or a class if it is expanded.

-	TRBV4-2	TRBJ2-1	TRBD1	TGTGCCAGCAGCCTAAACAGGGGCTCCTACAATGAGCAGTTCTTC	CASSLNRGSYNEQFF
-	TRBV6-1	TRBJ1-4	-	TGTGCCAGCAGCGGGGACAACCGCCCTAATGAAAAACTGTTTTTT	CASSGDNRPNEKLFF
-	TRBV6-1	TRBJ2-1	-	TGTGCCAGCAGTGGCCTGGACCTGGGAGGGGGTGAGCAGTTCTTC	CASSGLDLGGGEQFF
-	TRBV10-3	TRBJ1-2	-	TGTGCCATCAGAAGGGGAAGTTATGGCTACACCTTC	CAIRRGSYGYTF
-	TRBV5-1	TRBJ1-3	-	TGCGCCAGCAGCTCTCCCGGACAGTCTGGAAACACCATATATTTT	CASSSPGQSGNTIYF
-	TRBV7-9	TRBJ1-2	-	TGTGCCAGCAGCTTACCGCGTGCAGACCGGAGGGGCTACACCTTC	CASSLPRADRRGYTF
-	TRBV10-3	TRBJ2-7	-	TGTGCCATCAGTGAGTTTTCGGGACAAACCTACGAGCAGTACTTC	CAISEFSGQTYEQYF
-	TRBV25-1	TRBJ2-2	-	TGTGCCAGCAGTGTGACTAGCACCGGGGAGCTGTTTTTT	CASSVTSTGELFF
-	TRBV5-4	TRBJ1-1	-	TGTGCCAGCAGCTTGGTGGGTAGCTACGCTGAAGCTTTCTTT	CASSLVGSYAEAFF
-	TRBV5-6	TRBJ2-7	TRBD1	TGTGCCAGCAGCCTCCGGGACAGACGCTACGAGCAATACTTC	CASSLRDRRYEQYF
-	TRBV6-5	TRBJ2-7	-	TGTGCCAGCAGCACCGGGGCAGGGGTAGAGCAGTACTTC	CASSTGAGVEQYF
-	TRBV6-5	TRBJ2-7	TRBD1	TGTGCCAGCAGCACGGACAGGGCAACGTCCTACGAGCAGTACTTC	CASSTDRATSYEQYF
-	TRBV10-3	TRBJ1-2	-	TGTGCCAAACGACCGGGACTCCCGTACTATGGCTACACCTTC	CAKRPGLPYYGYTF
-	TRBV2	TRBJ2-5	TRBD2	TGTGCCAGCAGTGAAGATAGCGGGGATAGGGAGACCCAGTACTTC	CASSEDSGDRETQYF
-	TRBV7-9	TRBJ1-4	TRBD1	TGTGCCAGCACGCCGGGACAGGGAAATGAAAAACTGTTTTTT	CASTPGQGNEKLFF
-	TRBV7-9	TRBJ2-4	TRBD1	TGTTCCAGCAGCCCAGACAGGGCCAGCGGCATTCAGTACTTC	CSSSPDRASGIQYF
-	TRBV15	TRBJ2-3	-	TGTGCCACCAGCCCCCGTCAGCCCGGGAGAGATACGCAGTATTTT	CATSPRQPGRDTQYF
-	TRBV9	TRBJ1-6	TRBD1	TGTGCCAGCAGCCCCTCCGGGACAGGGAATTCACCCCTCCACTTT	CASSPSGTGNSPLHF
-	TRBV19	TRBJ2-7	-	TGTGCCAGTAGTATAGCCAGGGGTGCGTACGAGCAGTACTTC	CASSIARGAYEQYF
-	TRBV7-8	TRBJ1-2	-	TGTGCCAGCAGCTTCGGGGATGGCTACACCTTC	CASSFGDGYTF
-	TRBV6-5	TRBJ2-1	-	TGTGCCAGCAGTTCTAGACTCGCGAATGAGCAGTTCTTC	CASSSRLANEQFF
-	TRBV18	TRBJ1-5	-	TGTGCCAGCTCACCATCCCAGGAACAGCCCCAGCATTTT	CASSPSQEQPQHF
-	TRBV10-3	TRBJ1-5	-	TGTGCCATCAGCGACACTAGCAATCAGCCCCAGCATTTT	CAISDTSNQPQHF
-	TRBV27	TRBJ2-7	-	TGTGCCAGCAGTTTTAGGGGGGGGAATCCCTACGAGCAGTACTTC	CASSFRGGNPYEQYF
-	TRBV10-3	TRBJ2-5	TRBD2	TGTGCCACCCTAGCGGACCTGTACCAAGAGACCCAGTACTTC	CATLADLYQETQYF
-	TRBV4-1	TRBJ1-2	-	TGCGCCAGCAGCCAACCTCGACAGACCTATGGCTACACCTTC	CASSQPRQTYGYTF
-	TRBV28	TRBJ1-4	-	TGTGCCAGCGGGGGGGACGCGAATGAAAAACTGTTTTTT	CASGGDANEKLFF
few	TRBV5-6	TRBJ1-1	-	TGTGCCAGCAGGAATGGGGGGAACATGAACACTGAAGCTTTCTTT	CASRNGGNMNTEAFF
-	TRBV19	TRBJ2-3	-	TGTGCCAGTAGTATAGACAGGGCCACAGATACGCAGTATTTT	CASSIDRATDTQYF